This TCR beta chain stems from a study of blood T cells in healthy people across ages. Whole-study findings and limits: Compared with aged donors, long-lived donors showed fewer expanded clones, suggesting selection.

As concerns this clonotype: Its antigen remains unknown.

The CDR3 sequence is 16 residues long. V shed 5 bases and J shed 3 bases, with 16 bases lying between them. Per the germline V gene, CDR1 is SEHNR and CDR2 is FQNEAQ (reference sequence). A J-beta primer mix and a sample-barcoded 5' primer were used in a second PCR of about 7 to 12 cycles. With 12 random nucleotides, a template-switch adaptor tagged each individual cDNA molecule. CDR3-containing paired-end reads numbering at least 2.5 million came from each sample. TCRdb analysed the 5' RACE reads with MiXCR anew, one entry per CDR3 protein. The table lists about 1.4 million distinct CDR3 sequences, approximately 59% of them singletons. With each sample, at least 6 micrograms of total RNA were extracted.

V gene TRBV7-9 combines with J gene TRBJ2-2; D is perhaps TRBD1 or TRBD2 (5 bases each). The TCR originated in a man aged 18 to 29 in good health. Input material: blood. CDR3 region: CASSPLGDGDTGELFF. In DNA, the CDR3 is TGTGCCAGCAGCCCCCTGGGGGACGGAGACACCGGGGAGCTGTTTTTT.